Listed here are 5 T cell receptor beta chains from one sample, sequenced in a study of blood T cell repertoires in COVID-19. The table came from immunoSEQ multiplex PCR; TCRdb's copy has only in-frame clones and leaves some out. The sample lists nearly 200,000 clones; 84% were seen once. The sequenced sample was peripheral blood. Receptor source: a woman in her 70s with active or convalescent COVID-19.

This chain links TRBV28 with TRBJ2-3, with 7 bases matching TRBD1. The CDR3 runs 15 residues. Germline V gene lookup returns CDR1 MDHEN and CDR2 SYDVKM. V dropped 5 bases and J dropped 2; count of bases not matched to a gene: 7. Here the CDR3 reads CASSDRVGNTDTQYF. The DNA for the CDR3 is TGTGCCAGCAGTGACAGGGTTGGGAACACAGATACGCAGTATTTT.

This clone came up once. DNA for the CDR3: TGTGCCAGCAGGCCGAGAAGGGCTAGCGGGAGGAAAGGGGACACCGGGGAGCTGTTTTTT. This translates into CASRPRRASGRKGDTGELFF. The chain couples TRBV2 to TRBJ2-2; 11 bases fit TRBD2. The V segment lost 6 bases and the J segment 3 bases; nucleotides outside the gene matches: 18. The CDR3 loop spans 20 amino acids. Germline V gene data show CDR1 as SNHLY and CDR2 as FYNNEI.

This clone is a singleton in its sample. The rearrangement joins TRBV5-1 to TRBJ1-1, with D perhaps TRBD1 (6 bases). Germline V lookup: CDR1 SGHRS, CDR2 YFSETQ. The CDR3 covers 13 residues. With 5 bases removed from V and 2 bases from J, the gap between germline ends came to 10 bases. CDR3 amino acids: CASRFGTNTEAFF. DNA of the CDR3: TGCGCCAGCAGATTCGGGACAAACACTGAAGCTTTCTTT.

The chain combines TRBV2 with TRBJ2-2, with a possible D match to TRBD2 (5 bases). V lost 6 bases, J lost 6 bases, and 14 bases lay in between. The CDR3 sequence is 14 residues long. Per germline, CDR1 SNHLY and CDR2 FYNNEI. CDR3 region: CASRPGWESGELFF. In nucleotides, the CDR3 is TGTGCCAGCAGACCGGGGTGGGAGTCCGGGGAGCTGTTTTTT.

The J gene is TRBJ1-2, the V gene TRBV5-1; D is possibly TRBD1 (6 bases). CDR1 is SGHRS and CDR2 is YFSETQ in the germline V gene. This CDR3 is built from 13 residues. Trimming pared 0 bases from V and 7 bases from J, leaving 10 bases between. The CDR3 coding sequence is TGCGCCAGCAGCTTGGCCGGGGGGCTTGGCTACACCTTC. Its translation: CASSLAGGLGYTF. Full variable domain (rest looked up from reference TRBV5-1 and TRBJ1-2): KAGVTQTPRYLIKTRGQQVTLSCSPISGHRSVSWYQQTPGQGLQFLFEYFSETQRNKGNFPGRFSGRQFSNSRSEMNVSTLELGDSALYLCASSLAGGLGYTFGSGTRLTVV.